The next 18 T cell receptor beta chains were all read from a single sample in a study of blood T cell repertoires in COVID-19. Profiling relied on immunoSEQ multiplex PCR, and the TCRdb table lists in-frame clones only, not all of them. Of about 56,000 clones listed, roughly 89% are singletons. Sequenced material: peripheral blood. The receptors stem from a woman aged 60-75 years with COVID-19, enrolled during active disease.

The CDR3 sequence: CASSISQYEAFF. CDR3 DNA: TGTGCCAGCAGTATCAGTCAGTATGAAGCTTTCTTT. V is TRBV6-6 and J is TRBJ1-1; no clear D. V was trimmed by 5 bases and J by 7 bases, leaving 11 bases between them. Germline assignment: CDR1 MNHNY and CDR2 SVGAGI (reference sequence). This CDR3 has 12 amino acids.

The V gene is TRBV7-2, the J gene TRBJ1-2; D is uncertain. V was pared by 3 bases and J by 5 bases, with 16 bases between. The CDR3 is 15 residues long. Germline V gene lookup returns CDR1 SGHTA and CDR2 FQGNSA. CDR3: CASSFPSAQLYGYTF. DNA for the CDR3: TGTGCCAGCAGCTTCCCATCGGCACAGCTATATGGCTACACCTTC.

The V gene is TRBV21-1, the J gene TRBJ1-1; TRBD1 was called by the table and not checked on the DNA. TRBV21-1 counts as a pseudogene. The CDR3 spans 13 residues. The CDR3 protein is CASSKGGRVEAFF. For the CDR3, the DNA is TGTGCCAGCAGCAAAGGCGGCAGGGTTGAAGCTTTCTTT.

The chain couples TRBV28 to TRBJ1-1; 9 bases map to TRBD1. This CDR3 spans 16 amino acids. J was trimmed by 0 bases and V by 5 bases; bases with no gene match: 7. Germline lookup yields CDR1 MDHEN and CDR2 SYDVKM. The chain's CDR3 is CASSPTGGLMNTEAFF. Written as DNA, the CDR3 is TGTGCCAGCAGTCCCACAGGGGGCCTTATGAACACTGAAGCTTTCTTT.

The chain recombines TRBV20-1 with TRBJ1-1; the match to TRBD1 covers 7 bases. The CDR3 loop spans 11 amino acids. V trimming: 3 bases; J trimming: 9 bases; junction bases outside the gene matches: 4. Looked up from germline, CDR1 is DFQATT and CDR2 is SNEGSKA (reference sequence). The CDR3 reads CSASPGQKAFF. The CDR3 DNA is TGCAGTGCTAGTCCGGGACAGAAAGCTTTCTTT.

The genes are TRBV5-1 and TRBJ2-3; D might be TRBD1 (6 bases). Germline CDR1 SGHRS, CDR2 YFSETQ. V gave up 0 bases and J gave up 6 bases, with 11 bases separating them. The CDR3 runs to 14 residues. CDR3 residues: CASSLEGDADTQYF. The CDR3 bases are TGCGCCAGCAGCTTGGAGGGGGATGCGGATACGCAGTATTTT.

The CDR3 loop reads CATSEARAGSGLETQYF. DNA for the CDR3: TGTGCCACCAGTGAGGCTAGAGCAGGGTCTGGGCTCGAGACCCAGTACTTC. This chain joins TRBV24-1 and TRBJ2-5; maybe TRBD1 (5 bases). Germline CDR1 and CDR2: KGHDR and SFDVKD. V was shortened by 4 bases and J by 5 bases, with 22 bases between the two germline ends. The CDR3 sequence is 17 residues long.

The chain has TRBV5-4 and TRBJ1-2, with 7 bases lining up with TRBD1. V lost 0 bases and J lost 1; bases outside the gene matches: 6. CDR1 and CDR2 from the germline V gene are SGHNT and YYREEE (reference sequence). The CDR3 sequence is 16 residues long. This CDR3 reads CASSLVTGAVNYGYTF. The CDR3 bases are TGTGCCAGCAGCTTGGTAACAGGGGCTGTTAACTATGGCTACACCTTC.

This chain joins TRBV19 and TRBJ2-6; possibly TRBD1 for D (5 bases). The length of the CDR3 is 13 residues. The germline V gene has CDR1 LNHDA and CDR2 SQIVND (reference sequence). V lost 11 bases and J 1 base, leaving 9 bases between the germline ends. The CDR3 DNA follows: TGTGCCCTCAGGGATTCTGGGGCCAACGTCCTGACTTTC. Its translation is CALRDSGANVLTF.

This clone was found once. The J gene is TRBJ2-2, the V gene TRBV24-1; perhaps TRBD2 as D (5 bases). The V gene lost 1 base and the J gene lost 7 bases, with 6 bases spanning the gap. The CDR3 is 13 amino acids. Germline V lookup: CDR1 KGHDR, CDR2 SFDVKD. The CDR3: CATSDLGGGELFF. CDR3 coding DNA: TGTGCCACCAGTGATTTAGGAGGCGGGGAGCTGTTTTTT.

The chain employs TRBV6-6 and TRBJ2-7, with TRBD1 matching 8 bases. CDR1 is MNHNY, CDR2 SVGAGI, per germline (reference sequence). This CDR3 has 14 amino acids. J gave up 2 bases and V 7 bases, and 7 bases lay outside the gene matches. CDR3 loop: CASNSGTGPYEQYF. DNA for the CDR3: TGTGCCAGCAACTCCGGGACAGGACCCTACGAGCAGTACTTC.

The chain employs TRBV29-1 and TRBJ2-3; 10 bases line up with TRBD1. Looked up from germline, CDR1 is SQVTM and CDR2 is ANQGSEA. The length of the CDR3 is 14 residues. With V trimmed by 5 bases and J by 2 bases, 4 bases remained unmatched. The CDR3 sequence: CSVRQGAPTDTQYF. In DNA, the CDR3 is TGCAGCGTTCGACAGGGGGCTCCCACAGATACGCAGTATTTT.

The chain combines TRBV5-8 with TRBJ2-1; D perhaps matches TRBD1 (6 bases). The ends were cut back, 7 bases at V and 9 bases at J, with 11 bases in the middle. Germline V lookup: CDR1 SGHTS, CDR2 YDEGEE. CDR3 length equals 11 residues. The CDR3 bases are TGTGCCAGCCTTAGCAGGGGTGAGCAGTTCTTC. It yields the protein CASLSRGEQFF.

The V and J genes are TRBV6-1 and TRBJ2-5; D remains unclear. This CDR3 contains 15 residues. Trimming shortened V by 0 bases and J by 1 base, and 9 bases separated the two germline ends. Germline loops: CDR1 MNHNS, CDR2 SASEGT. The CDR3 sequence is CASSEARQVQETQYF. The CDR3 region has the DNA TGTGCCAGCAGTGAAGCGCGTCAGGTCCAAGAGACCCAGTACTTC.

This sequence joins TRBV10-3 and TRBJ1-2; 10 nucleotides line up with TRBD1. The CDR3 is 14 residues long. Germline lookup yields CDR1 ENHRY and CDR2 SYGVKD. J was trimmed by 4 bases and V by 6 bases; bases with no gene match: 5. As DNA, the CDR3 is TGTGCCATCAGAGAGACAGGGGGCGCCTATGGCTACACCTTC. Amino acids: CAIRETGGAYGYTF.

The chain has TRBV10-1 and TRBJ2-2; TRBD2 might be the D (5 bases). The germline CDR1 and CDR2 sequences are WNHNN and SYGVQD (reference sequence). Between the trimmed V and J ends, which lost 6 bases and 0 bases, there was a span of 11 bases. The CDR3 covers 15 residues. The CDR3 sequence is CASSGGSANTGELFF. In nucleotides, the CDR3 is TGCGCCAGCAGCGGCGGGTCTGCGAACACCGGGGAGCTGTTTTTT.

The chain couples TRBV25-1 to TRBJ2-5; 9 nucleotides line up with TRBD2. V shed 2 bases and J 6 bases; nucleotides not matched to a gene: 1. This CDR3 contains 13 residues. Germline V lookup: CDR1 MGHDK, CDR2 SYGVNS. The DNA for the CDR3 is TGTGCCAGCAGTGAACTAGCGGGGAAGACCCAGTACTTC. As protein: CASSELAGKTQYF.

V gene TRBV30 combines with J gene TRBJ2-5; 10 bases match TRBD2. The CDR3 contains 13 residues. Germline V gene data show CDR1 as GTSNPN and CDR2 as SVGIG (reference sequence). Losses at the gene ends were 5 bases for V and 5 bases for J; bases not matched to a gene: 5. The CDR3 DNA follows: TGTGCCTGGGAGCGGGGGGGCACGGAGACCCAGTACTTC. The encoded protein is CAWERGGTETQYF.